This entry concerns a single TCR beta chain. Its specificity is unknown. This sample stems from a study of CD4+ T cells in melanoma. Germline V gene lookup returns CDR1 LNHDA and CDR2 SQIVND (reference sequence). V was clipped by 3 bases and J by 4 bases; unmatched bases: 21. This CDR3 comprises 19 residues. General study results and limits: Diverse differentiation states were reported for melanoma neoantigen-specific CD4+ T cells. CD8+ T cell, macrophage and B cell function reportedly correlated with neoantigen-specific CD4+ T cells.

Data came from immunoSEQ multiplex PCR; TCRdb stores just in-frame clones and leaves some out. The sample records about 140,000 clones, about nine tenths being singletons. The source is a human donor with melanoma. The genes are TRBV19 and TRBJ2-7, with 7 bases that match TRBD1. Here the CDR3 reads CASSIGFGGQPGPPYEQYF. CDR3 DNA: TGTGCCAGTAGTATCGGTTTTGGGGGACAGCCTGGGCCCCCTTACGAGCAGTACTTC.